Listed below are T cell receptor beta chains from one sample, sequenced in a study of long-term antiretroviral therapy in people with HIV. Repertoires were generated with immunoSEQ multiplex PCR, while TCRdb's copy carries only in-frame clones and drops some. This sample yields roughly 30,000 clones, of which roughly nine tenths are seen a single time; less than 4.5% belongs to the top ten. Sequences were derived from unsorted PBMCs, sampled 3.1 years after starting antiretroviral therapy. These receptors were taken from a man in his late teens or twenties with HIV. Each CDR3 is given without its conserved first and last residue.

j_gene	v_gene	CDR3aa
TRBJ2-3	TRBV19	ASSPGRSFTDTQY
TRBJ2-7	TRBV7-2	ASSHPGTSGHEQY
TRBJ1-2	TRBV10-3	AISQGDVPYGYT
TRBJ1-5	TRBV29-1	SVGIGGSNNQPQH
TRBJ2-2	TRBV9	ASSVAGVGGELF
TRBJ2-7	TRBV7-9	ASSPGTGKAYEQY
TRBJ2-1	TRBV7-2	ASNLDGYNEQF
TRBJ2-2	TRBV4-2	ASSQESAGGELF
TRBJ1-5	TRBV30	AWSQGGNQPQH
TRBJ1-4	TRBV6-5	ASSPGRQEGKLF
TRBJ2-5	TRBV7-9	ASSPTGGEETQY
TRBJ1-2	TRBV6-5	ASIRQGGVGGYT
TRBJ1-4	TRBV5-8	ASSLGTTRDEKLF
TRBJ1-1	TRBV7-9	ASSFGTAAPATEAF
TRBJ2-1	TRBV7-9	ASSLAEAGVRKYNEQF
TRBJ1-1	TRBV7-9	ASSRAGDWGAF
TRBJ2-7	TRBV30	AWSTERGNYEQY
TRBJ2-7	TRBV15	ATSRWGPRPYEQY
TRBJ1-2	TRBV7-8	ASSPGGSGYGYT
TRBJ2-3	TRBV4-1	ASREGPGRSDTQY
TRBJ2-6	TRBV10-3	AISVEDSSFSGANVLT
TRBJ2-6	TRBV29-1	SASSDRTDSGANVLT
TRBJ2-7	TRBV5-6	ASSLWDVGYEQY
TRBJ2-5	TRBV5-6	ASSYGEYETQY
TRBJ1-2	TRBV7-8	ASSSGISNYGYT
TRBJ1-2	TRBV9	ASSATQGLGDYGYT
TRBJ2-1	TRBV6-1	ASTRTGYEQF
TRBJ1-3	TRBV10-3	AISDPGAIGLRNTIY
TRBJ1-4	TRBV4-1	ASSQRDRANEKLF
TRBJ2-5	TRBV5-1	ASSLEAGGVQTQY
TRBJ2-6	TRBV9	ANLGGASGANVLT
TRBJ2-3	TRBV7-3	ASRTDGSTDTQY
TRBJ2-1	TRBV6-5	ASSLAGGFGEQF
TRBJ2-2	TRBV14	ASSRVDRGTGELF
TRBJ2-3	TRBV7-7	ASSFRDRTDTQY
TRBJ1-2	TRBV25-1	ASSDRAHGYT
TRBJ1-1	TRBV27	ASSLRREGTEAF